A selection of T cell receptor beta chains follows, all from one sample in a study of T cell changes during pregnancy in multiple sclerosis. Clones were sequenced by immunoSEQ multiplex PCR, and TCRdb holds only the in-frame ones, with some missing. This sample carries approximately 100,000 clones, approximately 93% of them seen once, and the ten largest clones take roughly 3.5%. The source was peripheral blood, collected after pregnancy. Source of these receptors: a female donor with multiple sclerosis, enrolled in a pregnancy study. CDR3s include the opening cysteine and the closing phenylalanine or tryptophan. The order of the fields is V gene, J gene, CDR3 protein.

TRBV15,TRBJ1-5,CATSSGTTGGMLEPQHF
TRBV6-1,TRBJ2-3,CASSEWETGSETDTQYF
TRBV19,TRBJ2-6,CASSTQRAGANVLTF
TRBV10-3,TRBJ2-7,CAITLGGSSYEQYF
TRBV18,TRBJ1-1,CASSPQGATEAFF
TRBV5-6,TRBJ1-3,CASSWDRGGNTIYF
TRBV4-1,TRBJ1-5,CASSQEGKGGTQPQHF
TRBV7-3,TRBJ2-1,CASSWGTGNNEQFF
TRBV5-4,TRBJ1-1,CASSLPGQGPGTEAFF
TRBV29-1,TRBJ2-7,CSVELGQGHYEQYF
TRBV5-5,TRBJ2-1,CASSSGTSGRVSYNEQFF
TRBV6-5,TRBJ1-1,CASTNHRGVGTEAFF
TRBV29-1,TRBJ1-4,CSAGITNEKLFF
TRBV12-5,TRBJ1-2,CASGFDTARGYTF
TRBV29-1,TRBJ2-7,CSVTGTTYEQYF
TRBV4-1,TRBJ1-1,CASSPSLLDRFGREKTEAFF
TRBV14,TRBJ2-1,CASSQGARGVNEQFF
TRBV29-1,TRBJ2-2,CSAAPGGAPGELFF
TRBV6-4,TRBJ1-1,CASSEDRNTEAFF
TRBV15,TRBJ2-7,CATSSTGGVLYEQYF
TRBV14,TRBJ1-1,CASRGQGWPEAFF
TRBV7-3,TRBJ2-2,CASSRASGFQTGELFF
TRBV7-9,TRBJ2-6,CASSLGQGLTTGANVLTF